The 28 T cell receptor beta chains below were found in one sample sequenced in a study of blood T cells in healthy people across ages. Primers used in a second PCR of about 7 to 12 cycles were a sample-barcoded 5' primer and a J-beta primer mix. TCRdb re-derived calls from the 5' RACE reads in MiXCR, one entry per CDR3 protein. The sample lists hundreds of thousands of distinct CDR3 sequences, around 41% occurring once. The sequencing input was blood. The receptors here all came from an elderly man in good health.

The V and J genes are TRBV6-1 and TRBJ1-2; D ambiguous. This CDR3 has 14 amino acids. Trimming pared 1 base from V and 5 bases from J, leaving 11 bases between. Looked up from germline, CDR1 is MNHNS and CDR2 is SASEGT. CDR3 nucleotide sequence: TGTGCCAGCAGTGAAGGCGGCGGCCCATATGGCTACACCTTC. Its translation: CASSEGGGPYGYTF.

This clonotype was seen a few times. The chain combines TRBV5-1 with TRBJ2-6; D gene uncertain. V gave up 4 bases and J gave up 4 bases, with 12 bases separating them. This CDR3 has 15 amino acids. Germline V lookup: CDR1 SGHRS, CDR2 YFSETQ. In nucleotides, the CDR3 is TGCGCCAGCAGCCCCGAGATCTCGGGGGCCAACGTCCTGACTTTC. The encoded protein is CASSPEISGANVLTF. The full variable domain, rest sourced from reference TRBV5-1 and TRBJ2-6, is KAGVTQTPRYLIKTRGQQVTLSCSPISGHRSVSWYQQTPGQGLQFLFEYFSETQRNKGNFPGRFSGRQFSNSRSEMNVSTLELGDSALYLCASSPEISGANVLTFGAGSRLTVL.

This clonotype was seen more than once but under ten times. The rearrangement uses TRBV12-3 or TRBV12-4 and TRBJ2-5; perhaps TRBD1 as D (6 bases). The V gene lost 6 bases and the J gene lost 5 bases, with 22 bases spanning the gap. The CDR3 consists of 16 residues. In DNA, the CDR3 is TGTGCCAGCAGCGCTCCGGACAGTCATCGCGGGGAGACCCAGTACTTC. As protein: CASSAPDSHRGETQYF.

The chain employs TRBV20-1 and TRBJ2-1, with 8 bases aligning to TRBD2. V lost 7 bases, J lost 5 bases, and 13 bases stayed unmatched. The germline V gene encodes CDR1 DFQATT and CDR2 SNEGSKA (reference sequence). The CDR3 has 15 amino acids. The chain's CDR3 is CSVALLAGRHNEQFF. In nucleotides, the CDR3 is TGCAGTGTTGCCTTATTAGCGGGGCGCCACAATGAGCAGTTCTTC.

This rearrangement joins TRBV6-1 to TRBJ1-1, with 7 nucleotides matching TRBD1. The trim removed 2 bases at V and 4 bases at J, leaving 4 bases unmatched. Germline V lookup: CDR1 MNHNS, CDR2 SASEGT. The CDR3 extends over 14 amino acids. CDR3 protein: CASSERQGGTEAFF. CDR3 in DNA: TGTGCCAGCAGTGAAAGACAGGGAGGCACTGAAGCTTTCTTT.

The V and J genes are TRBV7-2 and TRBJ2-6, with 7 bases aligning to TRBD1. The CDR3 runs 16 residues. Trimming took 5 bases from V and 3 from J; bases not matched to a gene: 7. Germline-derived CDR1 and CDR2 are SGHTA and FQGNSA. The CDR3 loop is CASSPNRGYGANVLTF. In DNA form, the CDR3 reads TGTGCCAGCAGCCCCAACAGGGGTTATGGGGCCAACGTCCTGACTTTC.

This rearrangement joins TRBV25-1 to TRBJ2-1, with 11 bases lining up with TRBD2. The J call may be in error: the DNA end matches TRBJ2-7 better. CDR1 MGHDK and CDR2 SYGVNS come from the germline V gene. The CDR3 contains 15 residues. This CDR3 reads CASARTSGSYNEQYF. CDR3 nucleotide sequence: TGTGCCAGTGCTAGGACTAGCGGGTCCTACAATGAGCAGTACTTC.

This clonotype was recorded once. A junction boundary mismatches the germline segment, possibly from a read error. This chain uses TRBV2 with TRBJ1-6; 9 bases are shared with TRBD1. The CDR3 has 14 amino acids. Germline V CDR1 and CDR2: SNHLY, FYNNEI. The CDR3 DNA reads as TGTGCCAGCAGTGATGGGGACAGGGACTCACCCCCCCACTTT. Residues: CASSDGDRDSPPHF. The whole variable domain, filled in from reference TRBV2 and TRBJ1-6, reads EPEVTQTPSHQVTQMGQEVILRCVPISNHLYFYWYRQILGQKVEFLVSFYNNEISEKSEIFDDQFSVERPDGSNFTLKIRSTKLEDSAMYFCASSDGDRDSPPHFGNGTRLTVT.

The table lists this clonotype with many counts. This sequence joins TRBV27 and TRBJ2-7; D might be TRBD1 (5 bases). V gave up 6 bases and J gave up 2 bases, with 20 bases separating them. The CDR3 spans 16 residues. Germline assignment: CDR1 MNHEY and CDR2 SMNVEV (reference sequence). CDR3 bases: TGTGCCAGCAGCACAACGCCAGGGAAAACAACCTACGAGCAGTACTTC. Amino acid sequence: CASSTTPGKTTYEQYF.

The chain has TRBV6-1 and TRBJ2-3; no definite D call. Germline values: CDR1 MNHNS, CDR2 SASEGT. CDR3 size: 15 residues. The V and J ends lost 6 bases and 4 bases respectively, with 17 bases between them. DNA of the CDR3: TGTGCCAGCAGGGCGATCTGGGGTGAGGCAGATACGCAGTATTTT. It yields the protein CASRAIWGEADTQYF.

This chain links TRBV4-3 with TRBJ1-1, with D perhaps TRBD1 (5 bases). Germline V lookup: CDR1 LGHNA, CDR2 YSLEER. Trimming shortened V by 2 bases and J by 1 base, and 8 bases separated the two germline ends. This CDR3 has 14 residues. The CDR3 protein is CASSQSQGNTEAFF. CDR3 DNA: TGCGCCAGCAGCCAAAGCCAGGGGAACACTGAAGCTTTCTTT.

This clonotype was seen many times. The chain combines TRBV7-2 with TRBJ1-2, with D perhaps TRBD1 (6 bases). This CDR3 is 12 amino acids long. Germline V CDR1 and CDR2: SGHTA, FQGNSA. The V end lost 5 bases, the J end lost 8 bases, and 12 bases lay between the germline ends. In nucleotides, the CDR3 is TGTGCCAGCAGCATGAACAGGGACGGCTACACCTTC. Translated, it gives CASSMNRDGYTF.

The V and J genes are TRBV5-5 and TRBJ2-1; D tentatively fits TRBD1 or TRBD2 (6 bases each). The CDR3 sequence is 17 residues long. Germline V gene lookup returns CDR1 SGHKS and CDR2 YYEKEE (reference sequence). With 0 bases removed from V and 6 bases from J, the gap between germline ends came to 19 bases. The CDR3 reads CASSLGYGGPRSNEQFF. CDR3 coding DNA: TGTGCCAGCAGCTTGGGATACGGGGGCCCCAGGAGCAATGAGCAGTTCTTC.

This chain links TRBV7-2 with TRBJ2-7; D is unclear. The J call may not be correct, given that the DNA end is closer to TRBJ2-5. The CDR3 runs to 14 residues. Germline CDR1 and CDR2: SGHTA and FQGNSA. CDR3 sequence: CASTRTIEVETQYF. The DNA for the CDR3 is TGTGCCAGCACCAGAACGATAGAGGTGGAGACCCAGTACTTC.

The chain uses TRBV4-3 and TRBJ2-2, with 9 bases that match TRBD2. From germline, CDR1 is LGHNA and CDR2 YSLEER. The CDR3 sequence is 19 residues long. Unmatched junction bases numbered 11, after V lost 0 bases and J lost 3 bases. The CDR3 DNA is TGCGCCAGCAGCCAAGAGTCAATAGCGGGAGATCCGTACACCGGGGAGCTGTTTTTT. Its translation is CASSQESIAGDPYTGELFF.

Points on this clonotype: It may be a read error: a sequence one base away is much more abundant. The CDR3 DNA reads as TGTGCCAGCAGCTTAGGGCCTACATCGGCCAAAGTCCTGACTTTC. This gives the protein CASSLGPTSAKVLTF. The rearrangement uses TRBV7-2 and TRBJ2-6, with D uncertain. CDR1 is SGHTA, CDR2 FQGNSA, per germline. This CDR3 is built from 15 residues.

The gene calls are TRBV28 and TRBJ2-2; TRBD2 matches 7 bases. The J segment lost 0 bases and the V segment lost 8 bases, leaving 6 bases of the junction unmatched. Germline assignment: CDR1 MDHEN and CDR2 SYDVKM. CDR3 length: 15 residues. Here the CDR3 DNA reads TGTGCCAGCTTAAAGCGGGGTCCGAACACCGGGGAGCTGTTTTTT. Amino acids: CASLKRGPNTGELFF.

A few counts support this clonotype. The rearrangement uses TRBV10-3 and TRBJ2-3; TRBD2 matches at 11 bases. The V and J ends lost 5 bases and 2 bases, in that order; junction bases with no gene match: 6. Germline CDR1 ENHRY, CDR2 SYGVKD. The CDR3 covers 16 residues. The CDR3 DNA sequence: TGTGCCATCAGTCCCGGACTAGCGGGTCTCACAGATACGCAGTATTTT. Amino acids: CAISPGLAGLTDTQYF.

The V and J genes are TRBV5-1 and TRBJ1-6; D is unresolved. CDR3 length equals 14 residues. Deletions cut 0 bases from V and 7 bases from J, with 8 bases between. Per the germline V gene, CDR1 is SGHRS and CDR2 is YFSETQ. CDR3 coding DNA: TGCGCCAGCAGCTTGGAAGTAGTGAATTCACCCCTCCACTTT. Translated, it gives CASSLEVVNSPLHF.

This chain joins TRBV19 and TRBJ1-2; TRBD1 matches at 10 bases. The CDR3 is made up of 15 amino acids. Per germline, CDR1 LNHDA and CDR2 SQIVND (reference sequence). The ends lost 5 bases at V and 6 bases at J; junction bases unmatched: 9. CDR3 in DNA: TGTGCCAGTAGTCTCCTGCCGGGACAGGGGCATGGCTACACCTTC. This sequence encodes CASSLLPGQGHGYTF.

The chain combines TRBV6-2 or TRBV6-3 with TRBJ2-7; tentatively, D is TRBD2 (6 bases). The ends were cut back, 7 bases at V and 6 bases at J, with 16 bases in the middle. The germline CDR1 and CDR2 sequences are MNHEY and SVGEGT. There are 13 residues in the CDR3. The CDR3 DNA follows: TGTGCCAGCACCCTGGGAGGTCGAGGCGAGCAGTACTTC. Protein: CASTLGGRGEQYF.

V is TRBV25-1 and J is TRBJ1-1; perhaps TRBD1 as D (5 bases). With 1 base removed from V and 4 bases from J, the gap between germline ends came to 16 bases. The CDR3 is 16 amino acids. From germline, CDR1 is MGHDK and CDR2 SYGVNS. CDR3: CASSELATEAFTEAFF. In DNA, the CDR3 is TGTGCCAGCAGTGAATTAGCGACAGAGGCGTTCACTGAAGCTTTCTTT.

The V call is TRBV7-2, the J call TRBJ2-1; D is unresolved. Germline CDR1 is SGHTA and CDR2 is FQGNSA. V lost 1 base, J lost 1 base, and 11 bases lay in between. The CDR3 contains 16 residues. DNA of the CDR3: TGTGCCAGCAGCTTAGATAACACTCCTTCCTACAATGAGCAGTTCTTC. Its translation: CASSLDNTPSYNEQFF.

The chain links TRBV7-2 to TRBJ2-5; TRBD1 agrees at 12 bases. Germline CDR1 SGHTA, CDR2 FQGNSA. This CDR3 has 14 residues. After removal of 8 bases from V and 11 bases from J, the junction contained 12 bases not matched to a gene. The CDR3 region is CASVVGQGANGQYF. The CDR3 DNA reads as TGTGCCAGCGTTGTGGGACAGGGGGCAAATGGGCAGTACTTC. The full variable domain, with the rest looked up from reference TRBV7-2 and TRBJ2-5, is GAGVSQSPSNKVTEKGKDVELRCDPISGHTALYWYRQSLGQGLEFLIYFQGNSAPDKSGLPSDRFSAERTGGSVSTLTIQRTQQEDSAVYLCASVVGQGANGQYFGPGTRLLVL.

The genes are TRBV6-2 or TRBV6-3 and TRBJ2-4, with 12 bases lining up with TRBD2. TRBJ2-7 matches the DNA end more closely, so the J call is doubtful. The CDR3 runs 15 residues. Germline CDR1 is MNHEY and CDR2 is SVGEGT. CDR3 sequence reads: CASRPQGLAGNEQYF. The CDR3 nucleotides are TGTGCCAGCAGACCCCAAGGACTAGCGGGGAACGAGCAGTACTTC.

The CDR3 nucleotides are TGTGCCAGCACTGACAGGGGGCTCAGCACCGGGGAGCTGTTTTTT. Translating it yields CASTDRGLSTGELFF. This rearrangement joins TRBV6-5 to TRBJ2-2; 10 bases fit TRBD1. With 7 bases clipped from V and 4 bases from J, the junction kept 6 bases outside the gene matches. CDR3 size: 15 residues. Germline V gene lookup returns CDR1 MNHEY and CDR2 SVGAGI.

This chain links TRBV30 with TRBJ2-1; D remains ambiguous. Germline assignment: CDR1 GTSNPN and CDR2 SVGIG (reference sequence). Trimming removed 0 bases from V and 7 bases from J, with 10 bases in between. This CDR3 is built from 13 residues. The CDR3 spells CAWSVSIQNEQFF. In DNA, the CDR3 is TGTGCCTGGAGTGTAAGCATCCAGAATGAGCAGTTCTTC.

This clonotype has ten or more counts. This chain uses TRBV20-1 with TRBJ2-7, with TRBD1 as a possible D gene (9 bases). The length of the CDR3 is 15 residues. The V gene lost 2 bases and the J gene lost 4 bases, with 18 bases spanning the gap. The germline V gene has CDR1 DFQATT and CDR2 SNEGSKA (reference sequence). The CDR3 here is CSARISGTGMYEQYF. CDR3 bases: TGCAGTGCTAGAATTAGCGGGACAGGGATGTACGAGCAGTACTTC.